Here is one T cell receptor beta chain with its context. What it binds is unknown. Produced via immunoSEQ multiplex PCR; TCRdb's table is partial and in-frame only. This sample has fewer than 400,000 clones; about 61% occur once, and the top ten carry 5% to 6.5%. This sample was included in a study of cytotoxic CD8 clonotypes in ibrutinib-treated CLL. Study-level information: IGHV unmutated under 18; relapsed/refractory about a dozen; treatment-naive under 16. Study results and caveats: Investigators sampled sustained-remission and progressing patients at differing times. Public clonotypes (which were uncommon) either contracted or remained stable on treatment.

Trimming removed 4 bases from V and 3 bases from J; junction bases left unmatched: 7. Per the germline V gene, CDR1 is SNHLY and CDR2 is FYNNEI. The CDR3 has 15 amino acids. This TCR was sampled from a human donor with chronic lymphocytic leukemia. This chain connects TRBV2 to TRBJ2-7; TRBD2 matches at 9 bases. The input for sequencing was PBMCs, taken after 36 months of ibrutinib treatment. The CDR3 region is CASSARATSGYEQYF. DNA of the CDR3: TGTGCCAGCAGTGCTAGGGCGACTAGCGGCTACGAGCAGTACTTC.